This TCR beta chain is from a study of T cells after yellow fever vaccination. Study as a whole: Those fractions that held only low numbers of cells were prepared using the SMART-Seq v4 Ultra Low Input RNA kit.

TCRdb redid the calling of the 5' RACE reads with MiXCR, one entry per CDR3 protein. The sample holds about 360,000 distinct CDR3 sequences, around 6.5% seen once. The study's findings and limits: The booster response re-showed most primary clones: approximately 95% CD4, approximately 90% CD8. Researchers cautioned that FACS-sorted repertoires could harbor abundant clonotypes contaminating from the bulk population.

This clonotype was found a few times. What it recognizes is unknown. The CDR3 spans 15 residues. V was cut by 6 bases and J by 10 bases, with 22 bases left in between. Germline assignment: CDR1 ENHRY and CDR2 SYGVKD. The sample here was PBMCs, taken 5 days after the yellow fever booster vaccination. The chain employs TRBV10-3 and TRBJ2-1; perhaps TRBD2 as D (6 bases). This receptor was identified in a man in his thirties or forties who received the YFV17D yellow fever vaccine. DNA for the CDR3: TGTGCCATCAGCCATGACAGTGGGGGGTTGGGCGAGCAGTTCTTC. As protein: CAISHDSGGLGEQFF.